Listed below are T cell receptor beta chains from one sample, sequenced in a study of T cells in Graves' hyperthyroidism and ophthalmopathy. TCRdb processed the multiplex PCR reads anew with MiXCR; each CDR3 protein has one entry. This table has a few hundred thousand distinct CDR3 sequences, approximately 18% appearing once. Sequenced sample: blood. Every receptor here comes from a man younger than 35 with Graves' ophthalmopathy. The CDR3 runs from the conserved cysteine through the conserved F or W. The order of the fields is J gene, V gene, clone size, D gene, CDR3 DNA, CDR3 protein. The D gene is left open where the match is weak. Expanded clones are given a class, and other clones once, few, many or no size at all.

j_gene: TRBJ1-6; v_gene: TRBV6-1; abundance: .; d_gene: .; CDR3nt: TGTGCCAGCAGTCCCTGGGACGGCCAGAATTCACCCCTCCACTTT; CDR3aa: CASSPWDGQNSPLHF
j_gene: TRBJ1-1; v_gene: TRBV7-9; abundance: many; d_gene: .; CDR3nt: TGTGCCAGCAGCTTAGAAACTGGGGGATACACTGAAGCTTTCTTT; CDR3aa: CASSLETGGYTEAFF
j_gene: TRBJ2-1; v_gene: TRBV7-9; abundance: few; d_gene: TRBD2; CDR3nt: TGTGCCAACAGCCAGACTAGCGGGGGGCGGGGTGAGCAGTTCTTC; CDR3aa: CANSQTSGGRGEQFF
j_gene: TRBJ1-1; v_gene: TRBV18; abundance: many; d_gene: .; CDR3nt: TGTGCCAGCACTGCACGGGGAATGAACACTGAAGCTTTCTTT; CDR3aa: CASTARGMNTEAFF
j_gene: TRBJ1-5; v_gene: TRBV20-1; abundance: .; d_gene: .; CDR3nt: TGCAGTGCAGACTCCAGGGGCTCGGATCAGCCCCAGCATTTT; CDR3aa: CSADSRGSDQPQHF
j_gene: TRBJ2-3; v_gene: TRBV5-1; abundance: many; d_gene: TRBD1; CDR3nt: TGCGCCAGCAGCGGAGGTCAGGGGGTAACGGATACGCAGTATTTT; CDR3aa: CASSGGQGVTDTQYF
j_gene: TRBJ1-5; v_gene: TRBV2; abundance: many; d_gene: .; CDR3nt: TGTGCCAGCAGTGAATGGGGGGTCAATCAGCCCCAGCATTTT; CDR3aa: CASSEWGVNQPQHF
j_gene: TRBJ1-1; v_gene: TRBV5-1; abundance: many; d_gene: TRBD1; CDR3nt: TGCGCCAGCATTCCCGGGACAGGGGGCAACACTGAAGCTTTCTTT; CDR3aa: CASIPGTGGNTEAFF
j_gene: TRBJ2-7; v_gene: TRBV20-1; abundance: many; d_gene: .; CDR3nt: TGCAGTGCTAGATCCACAACCAGCTCCTACGAGCAGTACTTC; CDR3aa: CSARSTTSSYEQYF
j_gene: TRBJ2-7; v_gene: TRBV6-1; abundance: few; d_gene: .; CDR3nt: TGTGCCAGCACCCCAGGACCAGCCAGCTACGAGCAGTACTTC; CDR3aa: CASTPGPASYEQYF